The 30 T cell receptor beta chains listed next were all sequenced from one sample in a study of shared clonotypes between healthy human individuals. TCRdb keeps only in-frame clones here, not all; method: immunoSEQ multiplex PCR. The table shows approximately 1,000,000 clones, with about four fifths occurring only once. Sample: memory CD4+ T cells from PBMCs. The subset denotes: CD45RA-negative fraction. The source is a man aged 18 to 29 in good health. Some clones in this sample may be carry-over from other donors' samples.

The genes are TRBV5-1 and TRBJ1-4; D is perhaps TRBD1 (5 bases). Trimming removed 4 bases from V and 8 bases from J, with 18 bases in between. Germline CDR1 and CDR2: SGHRS and YFSETQ. This CDR3 spans 15 amino acids. The CDR3 reads CASSGQGSSQEKLFF. The DNA of the CDR3 is TGCGCCAGCAGCGGACAAGGGTCGTCACAGGAAAAACTGTTTTTT.

The rearrangement uses TRBV19 and TRBJ1-2; TRBD1 agrees at 7 bases. After removal of 3 bases from V and 2 bases from J, the junction contained 6 bases not matched to a gene. There are 15 residues in the CDR3. Per germline, CDR1 LNHDA and CDR2 SQIVND (reference sequence). CDR3 sequence (DNA): TGTGCCAGTAGTATTCAGGGCAGGGGGAACTATGGCTACACCTTC. It is translated as CASSIQGRGNYGYTF.

This clone was recorded a few times. Other nucleotide sequences in the sample specify the same CDR3. This chain connects TRBV6-5 to TRBJ2-7, with D perhaps TRBD1 or TRBD2 (5 bases each). The CDR3 runs to 13 residues. V lost 6 bases, J lost 3 bases, and 12 bases lay in between. The germline V gene has CDR1 MNHEY and CDR2 SVGAGI. CDR3 bases: TGTGCCAGCAGCGTGGGACGGAGCTACGAGCAGTACTTC. Protein product: CASSVGRSYEQYF.

This clone came up once. The rearrangement links TRBV5-1 to TRBJ2-1; no definite D call. The CDR3 has 14 residues. With 0 bases removed from V and 1 base from J, the gap between germline ends came to 5 bases. Per the germline V gene, CDR1 is SGHRS and CDR2 is YFSETQ. CDR3 protein: CASSLVSSYNEQFF. CDR3 DNA: TGCGCCAGCAGCTTGGTTAGTTCCTACAATGAGCAGTTCTTC.

Worth noting for this clone: The same CDR3 arises from other DNA sequences in this sample as well. J is TRBJ1-2 and V is TRBV19; D uncertain. The germline V and J ends were trimmed by 2 bases and 0 bases, with 7 bases remaining between them. Per the germline V gene, CDR1 is LNHDA and CDR2 is SQIVND (reference sequence). CDR3 length: 14 amino acids. The CDR3, as DNA: TGTGCCAGTAGTATACAAGGATCTAACTATGGCTACACCTTC. Translating it yields CASSIQGSNYGYTF.

This clone was recorded a few times. The sample holds other DNA sequences that translate to the same CDR3. The rearrangement links TRBV9 to TRBJ2-7; D perhaps matches TRBD1 (6 bases). Germline CDR1 SGDLS, CDR2 YYNGEE. This CDR3 spans 13 amino acids. V lost 4 bases and J 0 bases, leaving 8 bases between the germline ends. The CDR3 coding sequence is TGTGCCAGCAGCAGGGGGAACTCCTACGAGCAGTACTTC. Encoded protein: CASSRGNSYEQYF.

A remark on this clone: The sample contains more than one DNA sequence encoding this CDR3. This chain links TRBV15 with TRBJ1-5; D might be TRBD1 (5 bases). Trimming took 1 base from V and 4 from J, leaving 8 bases between them. This CDR3 spans 14 amino acids. CDR1 LNHNV and CDR2 YYDKDF come from the germline V gene (reference sequence). The CDR3: CATSRGGTNQPQHF. CDR3 nucleotide sequence: TGTGCCACCAGCAGAGGGGGGACTAATCAGCCCCAGCATTTT.

The chain links TRBV28 to TRBJ2-6; a weak D match, TRBD2 (6 bases). V was clipped by 3 bases and J by 4 bases, with 13 bases between them. The CDR3 is 16 amino acids. Germline V gene data show CDR1 as MDHEN and CDR2 as SYDVKM. CDR3 residues: CASSLGGVPGANVLTF. The CDR3 DNA is TGTGCCAGCAGTTTGGGGGGAGTCCCCGGGGCCAACGTCCTGACTTTC. Supplemented by reference TRBV28 and TRBJ2-6, the full variable domain reads DVKVTQSSRYLVKRTGEKVFLECVQDMDHENMFWYRQDPGLGLRLIYFSYDVKMKEKGDIPEGYSVSREKKERFSLILESASTNQTSMYLCASSLGGVPGANVLTFGAGSRLTVL.

The V and J genes are TRBV11-3 and TRBJ2-1; D is unclear. The CDR3 consists of 13 residues. V was clipped by 1 base and J by 4 bases, with 5 bases between them. Germline CDR1 and CDR2: SGHNT and YENEEA. The CDR3 reads CASSLVGYNEQFF. DNA for the CDR3: TGTGCCAGCAGCTTAGTAGGGTACAATGAGCAGTTCTTC.

This chain joins TRBV7-8 and TRBJ1-1; D is uncertain. Germline CDR1 SGHVS, CDR2 FQNEAQ. V shed 7 bases and J shed 6 bases, with 18 bases lying between them. The CDR3 has 14 residues. The CDR3 loop reads CASTWNSVNAEAFF. DNA of the CDR3: TGTGCCAGCACCTGGAACAGCGTGAATGCTGAAGCTTTCTTT. Drawing the rest from reference TRBV7-8 and TRBJ1-1, the complete variable domain is GAGVSQSPRYKVAKRGQDVALRCDPISGHVSLFWYQQALGQGPEFLTYFQNEAQLDKSGLPSDRFFAERPEGSVSTLKIQRTQQEDSAVYLCASTWNSVNAEAFFGQGTRLTVV.

This clone was seen once. Different DNA sequences within this sample yield the same CDR3. CDR3 bases: TGTGCCAGCAGTCTGGGTGGTCGGGGGCCCTACGAGCAGTACTTC. Protein: CASSLGGRGPYEQYF. The chain carries TRBV28 and TRBJ2-7, with D tentatively TRBD1 or TRBD2 (6 bases each). Trimming took off 5 bases at V and 2 bases at J, with 16 bases between the two ends. The CDR3 loop spans 15 amino acids. Germline loops: CDR1 MDHEN, CDR2 SYDVKM.

The chain links TRBV27 to TRBJ1-1; TRBD1 aligns across 7 bases. The germline V gene has CDR1 MNHEY and CDR2 SMNVEV (reference sequence). V was clipped by 5 bases and J by 3 bases; unmatched bases: 6. The CDR3 length is 14 residues. CDR3 in amino acids: CASSRYRGDTEAFF. In nucleotides, the CDR3 is TGTGCCAGCAGTAGATACAGGGGCGACACTGAAGCTTTCTTT.

The chain couples TRBV5-1 to TRBJ1-3; D gene ambiguous. This CDR3 region has 13 residues. Trimming took 2 bases from V and 2 from J, leaving 5 bases between them. The germline V gene encodes CDR1 SGHRS and CDR2 YFSETQ. CDR3 sequence (DNA): TGCGCCAGCAGCTTCCAGCCTGGAAACACCATATATTTT. This sequence encodes CASSFQPGNTIYF.

J is TRBJ2-6 and V is TRBV27; 8 bases are shared with TRBD2. In germline, CDR1 is MNHEY, CDR2 SMNVEV (reference sequence). Losses at the gene ends were 7 bases for V and 2 bases for J; bases not matched to a gene: 16. The CDR3 totals 19 residues. This chain's CDR3 is CASTHWTGRGVPGANVLTF. The DNA for the CDR3 is TGTGCCAGCACCCACTGGACCGGGAGGGGGGTACCTGGGGCCAACGTCCTGACTTTC.

This chain joins TRBV4-2 and TRBJ2-5, with TRBD2 matching 11 bases. Germline trimming cut 1 base from V and 5 bases from J; bases unmatched to any gene: 6. The CDR3 loop spans 16 amino acids. Germline lookup yields CDR1 LGHNA and CDR2 YNFKEQ. CDR3 nucleotide sequence: TGTGCCAGCAGCCAAGGACTAGCGGGGCCTGAGGAGACCCAGTACTTC. Translating gives CASSQGLAGPEETQYF.

The CDR3 coding sequence is TGTGCCAGCAGTTATGGACAGGGGATTAGGGAGACCCAGTACTTC. It specifies CASSYGQGIRETQYF. The rearrangement links TRBV6-6 to TRBJ2-5; TRBD1 aligns across 9 bases. The germline V gene has CDR1 MNHNY and CDR2 SVGAGI (reference sequence). V lost 3 bases to trimming and J lost 5 bases; unmatched junction nucleotides: 7. The length of the CDR3 is 15 residues.

This clone was detected only once. V is TRBV30 and J is TRBJ2-1; 8 bases are shared with TRBD2. The CDR3 has 17 residues. CDR1 is GTSNPN, CDR2 SVGIG, per germline (reference sequence). J was trimmed by 5 bases and V by 4 bases; bases with no gene match: 16. CDR3 sequence reads: CAWTKWTSTSGHNEQFF. CDR3 bases: TGTGCCTGGACGAAGTGGACTAGCACATCTGGTCACAATGAGCAGTTCTTC.

The rearrangement uses TRBV30 and TRBJ2-7; 9 bases fit TRBD1. From germline, CDR1 is GTSNPN and CDR2 SVGIG (reference sequence). J was trimmed by 4 bases and V by 2 bases; bases with no gene match: 3. The CDR3 is 13 amino acids. The CDR3 DNA is TGTGCCTGGAGTTCGGACAGGGGATACGAGCAGTACTTC. It codes for CAWSSDRGYEQYF.

Written as DNA, the CDR3 is TGTGCCACCAGCAGCCCCCATGCCCCCGGGGAGCTGTTTTTT. This codes for CATSSPHAPGELFF. The rearrangement joins TRBV15 to TRBJ2-2; D gene ambiguous. The CDR3 totals 14 residues. Germline V gene data show CDR1 as LNHNV and CDR2 as YYDKDF (reference sequence). V was shortened by 3 bases and J by 6 bases, with 11 bases between the two germline ends. The complete variable domain, with remaining parts taken from reference TRBV15 and TRBJ2-2, reads DAMVIQNPRYQVTQFGKPVTLSCSQTLNHNVMYWYQQKSSQAPKLLFHYYDKDFNNEADTPDNFQSRRPNTSFCFLDIRSPGLGDTAMYLCATSSPHAPGELFFGEGSRLTVL.

This clone showed up just a few times. The J gene is TRBJ1-5, the V gene TRBV4-2, with TRBD1 matching 11 bases. With 4 bases clipped from V and 5 bases from J, the junction kept 7 bases outside the gene matches. CDR1 and CDR2 (germline): LGHNA, YNFKEQ. The CDR3 is 16 amino acids. CDR3 in amino acids: CASSRDLGQGDQPQHF. For the CDR3, the DNA is TGTGCCAGCAGCCGAGACCTGGGACAGGGGGATCAGCCCCAGCATTTT.

This clone turned up a few times. This chain uses TRBV11-2 with TRBJ1-1; TRBD1 aligns across 7 bases. V was clipped by 5 bases and J by 10 bases; unmatched bases: 13. Per the germline V gene, CDR1 is SGHAT and CDR2 is FQNNGV. CDR3 length: 14 residues. CDR3 sequence (DNA): TGTGCCAGCAGCATAGTCCCAGGGGGGTCGGTAGCTTTCTTT. Protein: CASSIVPGGSVAFF.

This clone appeared once. The rearrangement links TRBV28 to TRBJ2-7; D uncertain. The CDR3 length is 13 residues. The V end was cut by 5 bases, the J end by 6 bases, with 14 bases between. Germline V gene data show CDR1 as MDHEN and CDR2 as SYDVKM. This CDR3 reads CASSPQSTGEQYF. In DNA, the CDR3 is TGTGCCAGCAGTCCCCAATCGACGGGCGAGCAGTACTTC.

The gene calls are TRBV18 and TRBJ2-7; 7 positions match TRBD2. The CDR3 runs to 16 residues. The junction had 11 bases not matched to a gene; V was cut back by 2 bases and J by 4 bases. Germline lookup yields CDR1 KGHSH and CDR2 LQKENI. DNA for the CDR3: TGTGCCAGCTCACCATCCCCTGGCGGGAGCAGGTACGAGCAGTACTTC. This gives the protein CASSPSPGGSRYEQYF.

The chain has TRBV18 and TRBJ2-5; D gene ambiguous. In germline, CDR1 is KGHSH, CDR2 LQKENI. CDR3 length: 14 amino acids. V was cut by 3 bases and J by 1 base, with 9 bases left in between. For the CDR3, the DNA is TGTGCCAGCTCACCTATCATGGCCCAAGAGACCCAGTACTTC. Protein sequence: CASSPIMAQETQYF.

The chain combines TRBV19 with TRBJ2-2; TRBD2 agrees at 11 bases. The germline CDR1 and CDR2 sequences are LNHDA and SQIVND (reference sequence). CDR3 length: 14 amino acids. Trimming cost V 4 bases and J 6 bases; bases outside gene matches: 1. This CDR3 reads CASSKGLAAGELFF. CDR3 sequence (DNA): TGTGCCAGTAGTAAGGGACTAGCGGCCGGGGAGCTGTTTTTT. The full variable domain, with the rest looked up from reference TRBV19 and TRBJ2-2, is DGGITQSPKYLFRKEGQNVTLSCEQNLNHDAMYWYRQDPGQGLRLIYYSQIVNDFQKGDIAEGYSVSREKKESFPLTVTSAQKNPTAFYLCASSKGLAAGELFFGEGSRLTVL.

The CDR3, as DNA: TGTGCCAGCAGCTTGGGACCCCGGGGCCGCGAGCAGTTCTTC. Translation: CASSLGPRGREQFF. This sequence joins TRBV5-4 and TRBJ2-1, with D perhaps matching TRBD1 or TRBD2 (5 bases each). The CDR3 covers 14 residues. V was clipped by 0 bases and J by 10 bases, with 14 bases between them. CDR1 is SGHNT, CDR2 YYREEE, per germline (reference sequence).

The J gene is TRBJ2-2, the V gene TRBV7-9; D is uncertain. The CDR3 is made up of 11 amino acids. Germline CDR1 SEHNR, CDR2 FQNEAQ (reference sequence). The V and J ends lost 3 bases and 9 bases respectively, with 5 bases between them. CDR3: CASSFGWELFF. The CDR3 region has the DNA TGTGCCAGCAGCTTCGGCTGGGAGCTGTTTTTT.

The CDR3, as DNA: TGCGCCAGCAGCTTGGTCGGGGATAACACCATATATTTT. Encoded protein: CASSLVGDNTIYF. J is TRBJ1-3 and V is TRBV5-1; no clear D gene. With 0 bases removed from V and 7 bases from J, the gap between germline ends came to 8 bases. Looked up from germline, CDR1 is SGHRS and CDR2 is YFSETQ. The CDR3 covers 13 residues. Based on the CDR3 plus reference TRBV5-1 and TRBJ1-3, the full variable domain is KAGVTQTPRYLIKTRGQQVTLSCSPISGHRSVSWYQQTPGQGLQFLFEYFSETQRNKGNFPGRFSGRQFSNSRSEMNVSTLELGDSALYLCASSLVGDNTIYFGEGSWLTVV.

The V and J genes are TRBV5-4 and TRBJ1-1; the D gene is possibly TRBD1 (5 bases). The V gene lost 8 bases and the J gene lost 3 bases, with 17 bases spanning the gap. Germline V lookup: CDR1 SGHNT, CDR2 YYREEE (reference sequence). The CDR3 extends over 14 amino acids. CDR3 nucleotides: TGTGCCAGGATGGTCACACCGGGGGACACTGAAGCTTTCTTT. Amino acids: CARMVTPGDTEAFF.

The V and J genes are TRBV7-3 and TRBJ1-1; 9 nucleotides agree with TRBD1. V was pared by 3 bases and J by 1 base, with 6 bases of the junction left unmatched. The CDR3 extends over 16 amino acids. Germline CDR1 SGHTA, CDR2 FQGTGA. DNA of the CDR3: TGTGCCAGCAGCTTCTCCGGGACAGGGCCGAACACTGAAGCTTTCTTT. Amino acids: CASSFSGTGPNTEAFF.